These T cell receptor beta chains were read from a single sample in a study of technical replicates of blood from a handful of donors. Clones were read by immunoSEQ multiplex PCR, and TCRdb kept only the in-frame ones, dropping some. The sample contains roughly 72,000 clones, 90% to 95% of which appear only once. Material for sequencing was T cells isolated from PBMCs. Source of these receptors: a human donor in good health. The CDR3 runs from the conserved cysteine through the conserved F or W. Each record gives: V gene, D gene, J gene, CDR3 length, clone size, CDR3 protein, CDR3 DNA. D genes are given only for firm matches. Only part of the rows carry a size: once, few, many, or a class if the clone is expanded.

v_gene: TRBV7-2
d_gene: TRBD2
j_gene: TRBJ2-7
len: 15
abundance: -
CDR3aa: CASSFPTSGSKEQYF
CDR3nt: TGTGCCAGCAGCTTCCCCACTAGCGGGAGCAAGGAGCAGTACTTC

v_gene: TRBV4-2
d_gene: TRBD2
j_gene: TRBJ2-7
len: 15
abundance: -
CDR3aa: CASSQETSGTYEQYF
CDR3nt: TGTGCCAGCAGCCAAGAAACTAGCGGCACCTACGAGCAGTACTTC

v_gene: TRBV30
d_gene: -
j_gene: TRBJ2-1
len: 11
abundance: once
CDR3aa: CAWSDTTEQFF
CDR3nt: TGTGCCTGGAGTGATACAACCGAGCAGTTCTTC

v_gene: TRBV23-1
d_gene: -
j_gene: TRBJ2-7
len: 14
abundance: -
CDR3aa: CASSQRLQPYEQYF
CDR3nt: TGCGCCAGCAGTCAACGACTGCAGCCGTACGAGCAGTACTTC

v_gene: TRBV4-1
d_gene: -
j_gene: TRBJ1-1
len: 14
abundance: -
CDR3aa: CASSQNARDTEAFF
CDR3nt: TGCGCCAGCAGCCAAAATGCCAGGGACACTGAAGCTTTCTTT

v_gene: TRBV11-2
d_gene: TRBD2
j_gene: TRBJ2-2
len: 16
abundance: -
CDR3aa: CASRGLLAGATGELFF
CDR3nt: TGTGCCAGTAGGGGTTTACTAGCGGGAGCCACCGGGGAGCTGTTTTTT

v_gene: TRBV30
d_gene: TRBD1
j_gene: TRBJ1-2
len: 14
abundance: once
CDR3aa: CAWSVVGQGMRYTF
CDR3nt: TGTGCCTGGAGTGTCGTAGGACAGGGCATGCGCTACACCTTC

v_gene: TRBV30
d_gene: TRBD1
j_gene: TRBJ1-1
len: 13
abundance: -
CDR3aa: CAWSDYRGTEAFF
CDR3nt: TGTGCCTGGAGTGACTACAGGGGCACTGAAGCTTTCTTT

v_gene: TRBV13
d_gene: -
j_gene: TRBJ2-1
len: 16
abundance: -
CDR3aa: CASSEAGLSSYNEQFF
CDR3nt: TGTGCCAGCAGCGAAGCAGGGCTGAGTTCCTACAATGAGCAGTTCTTC

v_gene: TRBV4-3
d_gene: -
j_gene: TRBJ2-5
len: 15
abundance: -
CDR3aa: CASSLTPSEDETQYF
CDR3nt: TGCGCCAGCAGCCTAACCCCGTCGGAGGACGAGACCCAGTACTTC

v_gene: TRBV20-1
d_gene: -
j_gene: TRBJ2-1
len: 11
abundance: -
CDR3aa: CSAAGSDEQFF
CDR3nt: TGCAGTGCTGCGGGGAGCGATGAGCAGTTCTTC

v_gene: TRBV9
d_gene: -
j_gene: TRBJ2-2
len: 15
abundance: -
CDR3aa: CASSLQEFSTGELFF
CDR3nt: TGTGCCAGCAGCTTACAGGAATTTAGCACCGGGGAGCTGTTTTTT

v_gene: TRBV2
d_gene: TRBD2
j_gene: TRBJ2-5
len: 13
abundance: -
CDR3aa: CASRTSGIETQYF
CDR3nt: TGTGCCAGCAGAACCAGCGGGATTGAGACCCAGTACTTC

v_gene: TRBV10-1
d_gene: -
j_gene: TRBJ2-1
len: 20
abundance: -
CDR3aa: CASSTTPGTPGLGAYNEQFF
CDR3nt: TGCGCCAGCAGTACCACTCCCGGGACTCCCGGGCTCGGGGCCTACAATGAGCAGTTCTTC

v_gene: TRBV4-2
d_gene: TRBD1
j_gene: TRBJ1-5
len: 16
abundance: -
CDR3aa: CASSQGDSYSNQPQHF
CDR3nt: TGTGCCAGCAGCCAAGGGGACAGTTATAGCAATCAGCCCCAGCATTTT

v_gene: TRBV7-2
d_gene: -
j_gene: TRBJ2-7
len: 13
abundance: -
CDR3aa: CASSPGLLYEQYF
CDR3nt: TGTGCCAGCAGCCCCGGACTCCTTTACGAGCAGTACTTC

v_gene: TRBV6-1
d_gene: -
j_gene: TRBJ2-7
len: 15
abundance: -
CDR3aa: CASSEIQGDFHEQYF
CDR3nt: TGTGCCAGCAGTGAAATACAGGGTGACTTCCACGAGCAGTACTTC

v_gene: TRBV27
d_gene: TRBD1
j_gene: TRBJ2-7
len: 14
abundance: -
CDR3aa: CASSSDRAHYEQYF
CDR3nt: TGTGCCAGCAGTTCCGACAGGGCACACTACGAGCAGTACTTC

v_gene: TRBV9
d_gene: -
j_gene: TRBJ2-7
len: 14
abundance: -
CDR3aa: CASSVDGFSYEQYF
CDR3nt: TGTGCCAGCAGCGTAGACGGGTTCTCCTACGAGCAGTACTTC

v_gene: TRBV28
d_gene: -
j_gene: TRBJ1-4
len: 17
abundance: few
CDR3aa: CASSQNYLGAVGEKLFF
CDR3nt: TGTGCCAGCAGTCAGAACTACTTGGGGGCGGTAGGGGAAAAACTGTTTTTT

v_gene: TRBV7-9
d_gene: TRBD1
j_gene: TRBJ1-3
len: 14
abundance: -
CDR3aa: CASSSDRERNTIYF
CDR3nt: TGTGCCAGCAGTTCGGACAGGGAGAGGAACACCATATATTTT

v_gene: TRBV29-1
d_gene: TRBD1
j_gene: TRBJ1-2
len: 13
abundance: once
CDR3aa: CSVETGGDYGYTF
CDR3nt: TGCAGCGTCGAGACAGGGGGCGACTATGGCTACACCTTC

v_gene: TRBV15
d_gene: TRBD1
j_gene: TRBJ1-3
len: 16
abundance: -
CDR3aa: CATSPRGDSGRNTIYF
CDR3nt: TGTGCCACCAGCCCCAGGGGGGACTCCGGTCGGAACACCATATATTTT

v_gene: TRBV2
d_gene: TRBD1
j_gene: TRBJ1-2
len: 14
abundance: -
CDR3aa: CASSLGQGGYGYTF
CDR3nt: TGTGCCAGCAGCCTTGGACAGGGTGGCTATGGCTACACCTTC

v_gene: TRBV29-1
d_gene: TRBD2
j_gene: TRBJ2-7
len: 13
abundance: -
CDR3aa: CSVRGRASYEQYF
CDR3nt: TGCAGCGTTCGCGGGAGAGCTTCCTACGAGCAGTACTTC

v_gene: TRBV5-1
d_gene: TRBD2
j_gene: TRBJ2-1
len: 14
abundance: -
CDR3aa: CASSSRLAGNEQFF
CDR3nt: TGCGCCAGCAGCTCGCGACTAGCAGGCAATGAGCAGTTCTTC

v_gene: TRBV6-5
d_gene: TRBD1
j_gene: TRBJ1-2
len: 14
abundance: -
CDR3aa: CAIGTGASNYGYTF
CDR3nt: TGTGCCATCGGGACAGGGGCTTCCAACTATGGCTACACCTTC

v_gene: TRBV13
d_gene: -
j_gene: TRBJ2-1
len: 16
abundance: -
CDR3aa: CASSPSSANSYNEQFF
CDR3nt: TGTGCCAGCAGCCCTTCTAGCGCCAACTCCTACAATGAGCAGTTCTTC

v_gene: TRBV7-2
d_gene: TRBD2
j_gene: TRBJ2-5
len: 14
abundance: -
CDR3aa: CASSLSGNQETQYF
CDR3nt: TGTGCCAGCAGCCTTAGCGGGAACCAAGAGACCCAGTACTTC

v_gene: TRBV6-6
d_gene: TRBD1
j_gene: TRBJ1-5
len: 16
abundance: -
CDR3aa: CASSRDRGESNQPQHF
CDR3nt: TGTGCCAGCAGCAGGGACAGGGGCGAAAGCAATCAGCCCCAGCATTTT

v_gene: TRBV2
d_gene: -
j_gene: TRBJ2-7
len: 16
abundance: -
CDR3aa: CASSDPGQPFSYEQYF
CDR3nt: TGTGCCAGCAGTGACCCCGGACAGCCATTTTCCTACGAGCAGTACTTC

v_gene: TRBV2
d_gene: -
j_gene: TRBJ2-1
len: 10
abundance: -
CDR3aa: CATGNNEQFF
CDR3nt: TGTGCCACAGGGAACAATGAGCAGTTCTTC

v_gene: TRBV9
d_gene: -
j_gene: TRBJ1-1
len: 14
abundance: -
CDR3aa: CASSARGGRTEAFF
CDR3nt: TGTGCCAGCAGCGCCAGGGGCGGGAGGACTGAAGCTTTCTTT

v_gene: TRBV21-1
d_gene: -
j_gene: TRBJ1-2
len: 11
abundance: -
CDR3aa: CASIYLPGYTF
CDR3nt: TGTGCCAGCATTTATCTTCCGGGCTACACCTTC

v_gene: TRBV6-1
d_gene: TRBD2
j_gene: TRBJ2-7
len: 15
abundance: -
CDR3aa: CASSEERETIYEQYF
CDR3nt: TGTGCCAGCAGTGAAGAGCGGGAGACAATTTACGAGCAGTACTTC

v_gene: TRBV5-4
d_gene: -
j_gene: TRBJ1-3
len: 14
abundance: -
CDR3aa: CASSLGERGNTIYF
CDR3nt: TGTGCCAGCAGCCTCGGGGAGAGGGGAAACACCATATATTTT

v_gene: TRBV4-1
d_gene: TRBD1
j_gene: TRBJ2-2
len: 15
abundance: -
CDR3aa: CASSRGQGANGELFF
CDR3nt: TGCGCCAGCAGCCGTGGACAGGGGGCGAACGGGGAGCTGTTTTTT

v_gene: TRBV10-3
d_gene: TRBD2
j_gene: TRBJ2-2
len: 15
abundance: -
CDR3aa: CATQAGVGNTGELFF
CDR3nt: TGTGCCACCCAAGCGGGAGTAGGGAACACCGGGGAGCTGTTTTTT